The 22 T cell receptor beta chains in this list originate from one sample, sequenced in a study of T-cell memory formation after mild COVID-19. TCRdb reanalysed the 5' RACE reads using MiXCR and keeps one entry per CDR3 protein. The sample holds about 110,000 distinct CDR3 sequences; under 15% are singletons and the top ten take more than 25%. The sample taken for sequencing was PBMCs or a T cell subset sorted from them (not recorded which). The receptors were gathered from an adult woman who had mild COVID-19 (a few samples of this study predate the infection). Cell type and time point are not known.

V usage is TRBV7-9 and J usage is TRBJ1-2; the D is unclear. The germline CDR1 and CDR2 sequences are SEHNR and FQNEAQ (reference sequence). Deletions cut 5 bases from V and 5 bases from J, with 24 bases between. The CDR3 loop spans 17 amino acids. CDR3 protein: CASSPGRADPREYGYTF. CDR3 nucleotide sequence: TGTGCCAGCAGCCCTGGGCGTGCAGACCCACGAGAATATGGCTACACCTTC.

The gene calls are TRBV25-1 and TRBJ2-3; 10 nucleotides agree with TRBD2. Germline trimming cut 1 base from V and 5 bases from J; bases unmatched to any gene: 6. The CDR3 sequence is 16 residues long. CDR1 is MGHDK, CDR2 SYGVNS, per germline. The CDR3, as DNA: TGTGCCAGCAGTGAATGGGAGCGGGGGGGCAAAGATACGCAGTATTTT. Its protein is CASSEWERGGKDTQYF.

This clonotype was counted between two and nine times. The chain joins TRBV15 to TRBJ1-5; D gene ambiguous. The germline V gene encodes CDR1 LNHNV and CDR2 YYDKDF (reference sequence). CDR3 length: 15 residues. With 0 bases removed from V and 6 bases from J, the gap between germline ends came to 12 bases. CDR3 coding DNA: TGTGCCACCAGCAGAGATTCGAGTCTTGGTCAGCCCCAGCATTTT. Its translation is CATSRDSSLGQPQHF.

This clonotype was counted once. This chain connects TRBV5-1 to TRBJ1-1; D gene unclear. The V and J ends lost 0 bases and 4 bases respectively, with 13 bases between them. This CDR3 has 15 residues. Germline CDR1 and CDR2: SGHRS and YFSETQ. CDR3: CASSLAGWGSTEAFF. CDR3 in DNA: TGCGCCAGCAGCTTGGCGGGCTGGGGAAGCACTGAAGCTTTCTTT.

This clonotype was counted a few times. V and J are TRBV7-6 and TRBJ2-1; 8 bases line up with TRBD2. The CDR3 spans 16 residues. Germline values: CDR1 SGHVS, CDR2 FNYEAQ. Trimming cost V 5 bases and J 4 bases; bases outside gene matches: 10. The CDR3, as DNA: TGTGCCAGCAGCCCGAGCGGGGGAGGTGATTACAATGAGCAGTTCTTC. Encoded protein: CASSPSGGGDYNEQFF.

This chain links TRBV29-1 with TRBJ1-2, with D unclear. The CDR3 is 10 residues long. Germline values: CDR1 SQVTM, CDR2 ANQGSEA. Trimming took off 0 bases at V and 8 bases at J, with 4 bases between the two ends. CDR3 bases: TGCAGCGTTGAAGATCCGGGCTACACCTTC. Residues: CSVEDPGYTF.

The chain employs TRBV25-1 and TRBJ2-7; a weak D match, TRBD1 (6 bases). The CDR3 runs 13 residues. Germline CDR1 MGHDK, CDR2 SYGVNS. V lost 5 bases and J lost 0, with 8 bases in between. CDR3 nucleotides: TGTGCCAGCAGTTACAGGGCCTCCTACGAGCAGTACTTC. Protein: CASSYRASYEQYF.

This chain's CDR3 is CASSQSGRTLAKNIQYF. The CDR3 bases are TGTGCCAGCAGTCAGAGCGGGAGGACCTTAGCCAAAAACATTCAGTACTTC. The V and J genes are TRBV12-3 or TRBV12-4 and TRBJ2-4; 9 bases fit TRBD2. The V gene end was trimmed by 5 bases and the J gene end by 0 bases; junction bases not matched to a gene: 8. The CDR3 runs to 17 residues.

This clonotype was found a few times. The rearrangement links TRBV9 to TRBJ2-7; TRBD1 aligns across 9 bases. The CDR3 runs 15 residues. The germline V gene encodes CDR1 SGDLS and CDR2 YYNGEE. V was clipped by 0 bases and J by 6 bases; unmatched bases: 7. The CDR3 coding sequence is TGTGCCAGCAGCGTAGACGCCGGGACAGGGTCCGAGCAGTACTTC. Protein: CASSVDAGTGSEQYF. The whole variable domain, filled in from reference TRBV9 and TRBJ2-7, reads DSGVTQTPKHLITATGQRVTLRCSPRSGDLSVYWYQQSLDQGLQFLIQYYNGEERAKGNILERFSAQQFPDLHSELNLSSLELGDSALYFCASSVDAGTGSEQYFGPGTRLTVT.

This clonotype has more than one count but fewer than ten. J is TRBJ2-7 and V is TRBV2; TRBD2 agrees at 9 bases. Losses at the gene ends were 8 bases for V and 0 bases for J; bases not matched to a gene: 2. The germline gives CDR1 SNHLY, CDR2 FYNNEI. The CDR3 length is 13 residues. The chain's CDR3 is CASQRGASYEQYF. The CDR3 DNA sequence: TGTGCCAGCCAGCGGGGGGCCTCCTACGAGCAGTACTTC.

This clonotype was counted a single time. The rearrangement joins TRBV20-1 to TRBJ2-5; the D call may be TRBD1 or TRBD2 (5 bases each). The CDR3 has 11 residues. Trimming took off 6 bases at V and 7 bases at J, with 12 bases between the two ends. CDR1 and CDR2 from the germline V gene are DFQATT and SNEGSKA (reference sequence). This CDR3 reads CSASEGWTQYF. CDR3 DNA: TGCAGTGCCAGCGAGGGGTGGACCCAGTACTTC.

The rearrangement uses TRBV11-2 and TRBJ1-1; 8 nucleotides match TRBD1. The CDR3 consists of 14 residues. With 5 bases clipped from V and 4 bases from J, the junction kept 6 bases outside the gene matches. In germline, CDR1 is SGHAT, CDR2 FQNNGV. The CDR3 region is CASSVTQGGTEAFF. For the CDR3, the DNA is TGTGCCAGCAGCGTAACACAGGGGGGCACTGAAGCTTTCTTT.

By share, this clonotype ranks as medium-sized. The chain carries TRBV4-1 and TRBJ2-3; no firm D call. Germline CDR1 MGHRA, CDR2 YSYEKL. V lost 2 bases and J 6 bases, leaving 9 bases between the germline ends. The CDR3 contains 13 residues. The CDR3 DNA is TGCGCCAGCAGCCAACCTAACGGGGATACGCAGTATTTT. Amino acids: CASSQPNGDTQYF.

This clonotype has just a few counts. The chain combines TRBV4-1 with TRBJ2-7; the match to TRBD2 covers 10 bases. Germline CDR1 reads MGHRA; CDR2 reads YSYEKL. The CDR3 loop spans 17 amino acids. J lost 0 bases, V lost 0 bases, and 5 bases had no gene match. The CDR3 is CASSQERLAGASYEQYF. In DNA form, the CDR3 reads TGCGCCAGCAGCCAAGAGCGTCTAGCGGGGGCCTCCTACGAGCAGTACTTC.

This chain uses TRBV4-3 with TRBJ1-2; 8 positions match TRBD1. This CDR3 is 15 amino acids long. Germline values: CDR1 LGHNA, CDR2 YSLEER. After removal of 2 bases from V and 5 bases from J, the junction contained 7 bases not matched to a gene. The CDR3 nucleotides read TGCGCCAGCAGCCAACGGACAGGGTGGGAGTATGGCTACACCTTC. It encodes CASSQRTGWEYGYTF.

This clonotype has just a few counts. The V and J genes are TRBV14 and TRBJ2-3; 7 positions match TRBD1. J was trimmed by 2 bases and V by 0 bases; bases with no gene match: 2. There are 15 residues in the CDR3. From germline, CDR1 is SGHDN and CDR2 FVKESK. The CDR3 protein is CASSQDDRDTDTQYF. Here the CDR3 DNA reads TGTGCCAGCAGCCAAGACGACAGGGACACAGATACGCAGTATTTT.

This clonotype was seen a few times. The rearrangement uses TRBV6-6 and TRBJ2-7, with D possibly matching TRBD2 (6 bases). Germline V lookup: CDR1 MNHNY, CDR2 SVGAGI (reference sequence). With 6 bases removed from V and 2 bases from J, the gap between germline ends came to 17 bases. CDR3 length: 15 residues. CDR3 sequence: CASSPPLALPYEQYF. CDR3 DNA sequence: TGTGCCAGCAGCCCCCCGCTAGCGCTACCCTACGAGCAGTACTTC.

The table lists this clonotype with many counts. An end of the junction differs from the germline gene, which may be a read error. This rearrangement joins TRBV5-1 to TRBJ2-1; D not resolved. Germline loops: CDR1 SGHRS, CDR2 YFSETQ. This CDR3 is 12 amino acids long. The CDR3: CASSLSYNEQFF. Written as DNA, the CDR3 is TGTGCCAGCAGCTTATCCTACAATGAGCAGTTCTTC.

This clonotype was recorded many times. The chain is built from TRBV9 and TRBJ2-1; tentative D call: TRBD1 (5 bases). The germline gives CDR1 SGDLS, CDR2 YYNGEE. The V end lost 6 bases, the J end lost 4 bases, and 17 bases lay between the germline ends. The CDR3 length is 15 residues. The CDR3 is CASNAYGAVYNEQFF. The CDR3 bases are TGTGCCAGCAACGCGTATGGGGCGGTTTACAATGAGCAGTTCTTC.

The CDR3 loop reads CASSLSPRLLDEQFF. The CDR3 DNA reads TGTGCCAGCAGCTTATCCCCCCGACTTCTGGATGAGCAGTTCTTC. The rearrangement uses TRBV11-2 and TRBJ2-1; no reliable D call. Germline values: CDR1 SGHAT, CDR2 FQNNGV. Trimming took 2 bases from V and 8 from J, leaving 16 bases between them. The CDR3 spans 15 residues.

The chain joins TRBV4-2 to TRBJ1-2; TRBD1 matches 8 bases. The V gene end was trimmed by 7 bases and the J gene end by 1 base; junction bases not matched to a gene: 8. The CDR3 loop spans 15 amino acids. The germline V gene encodes CDR1 LGHNA and CDR2 YNFKEQ. CDR3 protein: CASTIWTGLNYGYTF. The CDR3 bases are TGTGCCAGCACTATCTGGACAGGGCTTAACTATGGCTACACCTTC.

A few counts support this clonotype. This rearrangement joins TRBV5-1 to TRBJ2-5, with 10 positions matching TRBD2. Looked up from germline, CDR1 is SGHRS and CDR2 is YFSETQ. This CDR3 is 15 amino acids long. Trimming removed 1 base from V and 5 bases from J; junction bases left unmatched: 5. CDR3 DNA: TGCGCCAGCAGCTTGCTTTCTAGCGGGAGTGAGACCCAGTACTTC. It translates to CASSLLSSGSETQYF.